This T cell receptor beta chain was documented in a study of T cell repertoires in ileal Crohn's disease. Study information: Every patient was operated on for stricturing (roughly 61%) or penetrating (approximately 40%) complications.

The germline gives CDR1 SGHNT, CDR2 YYREEE (reference sequence). V shed 4 bases and J 10 bases; nucleotides not matched to a gene: 13. The CDR3 is 15 residues long. Profiled with immunoSEQ multiplex PCR; TCRdb holds only in-frame clones, not every one. This table holds 9,500 to 13,000 clones, about 76% found once. This TCR came from an adult with Crohn's disease. The V and J genes are TRBV5-4 and TRBJ2-1, with 8 positions matching TRBD2. The sample taken for sequencing was ileal tissue. The CDR3 loop is CASSGGSGGLTEQFF. The CDR3 DNA follows: TGTGCCAGCAGCGGGGGGAGCGGGGGCCTGACAGAGCAGTTCTTC. Variable domain in full (rest from reference TRBV5-4 and TRBJ2-1): ETGVTQSPTHLIKTRGQQVTLRCSSQSGHNTVSWYQQALGQGPQFIFQYYREEENGRGNFPPRFSGLQFPNYSSELNVNALELDDSALYLCASSGGSGGLTEQFFGPGTRLTVL.